The present T cell receptor (beta chain) was sequenced within a study of cytomegalovirus exposure and HLA in healthy donors. 13 Jbeta primers and 60 Vbeta primers were used for the PCR. Libraries were prepared by immunoSEQ multiplex PCR; TCRdb keeps only in-frame clonotypes and omits some of them. The sample consists of more than 150,000 clones, around 78% of them appearing once. As concerns this clone: Its antigen is unidentified.

This CDR3 comprises 16 residues. Trimming pared 3 bases from V and 2 bases from J, leaving 16 bases between. Germline V gives CDR1 SGDLS, CDR2 YYNGEE. Findings of the study overall: With later analysis, a missense DCLRE1C variant became linked to TCR beta V- and J-gene trimming.

The clonotype comes from a woman aged 40-49 years in good health and CMV-seropositive. Input material: PBMCs. The chain recombines TRBV9 with TRBJ2-3, with D tentatively TRBD2 (6 bases). This CDR3 is CASSEGTSKFTDTQYF. CDR3 coding DNA: TGTGCCAGCAGCGAAGGGACTTCTAAATTCACAGATACGCAGTATTTT.